One and the same sample provided the 23 T cell receptor beta chains below, sequenced in a study of shared clonotypes between healthy human individuals. Some clones are missing from TCRdb's copy, which holds only in-frame ones; the method was immunoSEQ multiplex PCR. The sample includes roughly 96,000 clones, around half of them seen just once. Sequenced input: PBMCs. These receptors all come from a woman aged 40 to 50 in good health. Some clones in this sample may be carry-over from other donors' samples.

This clone was counted many times. The chain recombines TRBV5-6 with TRBJ2-5; a possible D gene is TRBD2 (5 bases). CDR3 length: 16 residues. V was trimmed by 4 bases and J by 1 base, leaving 17 bases between them. CDR1 SGHDT and CDR2 YYEEEE come from the germline V gene. The CDR3 sequence: CASSPGLAQPQETQYF. CDR3 DNA: TGTGCCAGCAGCCCGGGCCTAGCTCAGCCCCAAGAGACCCAGTACTTC.

There are many counts of this clone. The chain is built from TRBV28 and TRBJ1-5, with 8 bases lining up with TRBD1. The length of the CDR3 is 16 residues. The V segment lost 4 bases and the J segment 3 bases; nucleotides outside the gene matches: 8. Germline V gene lookup returns CDR1 MDHEN and CDR2 SYDVKM. In DNA, the CDR3 is TGTGCCAGCAGTTCTCTCAGGACAGGGTCCAATCAGCCCCAGCATTTT. Protein sequence: CASSSLRTGSNQPQHF.

To note about this clone: Given a much more abundant clone one base away, this may be a read error. The CDR3 ends on some other residue instead of the conserved phenylalanine or tryptophan, so this is likely a read error. This chain connects TRBV4-1 to TRBJ1-5; D possibly corresponds to TRBD1 (5 bases). The CDR3 loop spans 18 amino acids. Trimming took off 0 bases at V and 0 bases at J, with 15 bases between the two ends. CDR1 is MGHRA and CDR2 is YSYEKL in the germline V gene. CDR3 in DNA: TGCGCCAGCAGCCAAGATGGGGGAAGGAGCCATAGCAATCAGCCCCAGCATCTT. Amino acids: CASSQDGGRSHSNQPQHL.

The V and J genes are TRBV2 and TRBJ1-3; D unclear. Germline lookup yields CDR1 SNHLY and CDR2 FYNNEI. The CDR3 sequence is 14 residues long. The ends were cut back, 6 bases at V and 7 bases at J, with 16 bases in the middle. CDR3 amino acids: CASSWTGFGNTIYF. In nucleotides, the CDR3 is TGTGCCAGCAGCTGGACGGGATTCGGGAACACCATATATTTT.

This clone has a handful of counts. This rearrangement joins TRBV7-9 to TRBJ1-5; D is ambiguous. From germline, CDR1 is SEHNR and CDR2 FQNEAQ (reference sequence). This CDR3 region has 15 residues. V dropped 1 base and J dropped 2 bases, with 9 bases sitting between them. CDR3: CASSLGVNGNQPQHF. CDR3 DNA: TGTGCCAGCAGCTTAGGGGTAAACGGCAATCAGCCCCAGCATTTT.

The V call is TRBV28, the J call TRBJ2-7, with D uncertain. Looked up from germline, CDR1 is MDHEN and CDR2 is SYDVKM. V dropped 8 bases and J dropped 0 bases, with 8 bases sitting between them. The CDR3 contains 12 residues. DNA for the CDR3: TGTGCCAGCGTGGGCAGCTCCTACGAGCAGTACTTC. Translating gives CASVGSSYEQYF.

This clone is medium-sized within its sample. The V gene is TRBV30, the J gene TRBJ1-2; TRBD1 agrees at 7 bases. In germline, CDR1 is GTSNPN, CDR2 SVGIG (reference sequence). The J segment lost 8 bases and the V segment lost 1 base, leaving 7 bases of the junction unmatched. This CDR3 has 13 residues. For the CDR3, the DNA is TGTGCCTGGAGTGCCCTAGGGGGCTTAGGCTACACCTTC. It specifies CAWSALGGLGYTF.

This clone was observed many times. The V call is TRBV19, the J call TRBJ1-2, with D perhaps matching TRBD1 (5 bases). V was cut by 7 bases and J by 2 bases, with 11 bases left in between. The CDR3 is made up of 13 amino acids. Germline assignment: CDR1 LNHDA and CDR2 SQIVND (reference sequence). The CDR3 sequence: CASNYGTNYGYTF. The CDR3 bases are TGTGCCAGTAACTACGGGACGAACTATGGCTACACCTTC.

This clone has ten or more counts. At the DNA level, this CDR3 is encoded by other sequences in the same sample as well. The V and J genes are TRBV25-1 and TRBJ2-1; 9 nucleotides align to TRBD2. The CDR3 runs 14 residues. V dropped 6 bases and J dropped 4; count of bases not matched to a gene: 4. CDR1 is MGHDK and CDR2 is SYGVNS in the germline V gene. The CDR3 loop is CASSDSGSYNEQFF. CDR3 in DNA: TGTGCCAGCAGCGATAGCGGGAGTTACAATGAGCAGTTCTTC.

The rearrangement joins TRBV5-1 to TRBJ2-3; D assignment may be TRBD1 or TRBD2 (5 bases each). The CDR3 has 15 amino acids. V was trimmed by 7 bases and J by 4 bases, leaving 19 bases between them. Germline V gene sequence: CDR1 SGHRS, CDR2 YFSETQ. The CDR3 is CASQLEGRQADTQYF. The CDR3 bases are TGCGCCAGCCAGTTAGAGGGACGTCAAGCAGATACGCAGTATTTT.

The genes are TRBV5-6 and TRBJ2-7, with D maybe TRBD2 (6 bases). The CDR3 loop spans 13 amino acids. Germline CDR1 is SGHDT and CDR2 is YYEEEE. V was trimmed by 4 bases and J by 0 bases, leaving 8 bases between them. As DNA, the CDR3 is TGTGCCAGCAGCACGGGAGCCTCCTACGAGCAGTACTTC. Its protein product is CASSTGASYEQYF.

Regarding this clone: The same CDR3 also results from other DNA sequences found in this sample. The chain recombines TRBV5-1 with TRBJ2-5; D gene unclear. This CDR3 contains 11 residues. CDR1 and CDR2 from the germline V gene are SGHRS and YFSETQ. V shed 0 bases and J shed 5 bases, with 2 bases lying between them. The CDR3 region is CASSLAETQYF. The CDR3 region has the DNA TGCGCCAGCAGCTTGGCGGAGACCCAGTACTTC. Using reference TRBV5-1 and TRBJ2-5 for the parts outside the CDR3, the full variable domain is KAGVTQTPRYLIKTRGQQVTLSCSPISGHRSVSWYQQTPGQGLQFLFEYFSETQRNKGNFPGRFSGRQFSNSRSEMNVSTLELGDSALYLCASSLAETQYFGPGTRLLVL.

J is TRBJ2-5 and V is TRBV28; 9 positions match TRBD2. Germline CDR1 MDHEN, CDR2 SYDVKM. This CDR3 has 14 residues. V lost 6 bases, J lost 11 bases, and 13 bases stayed unmatched. The CDR3 loop reads CASRKAGGRFEQYF. The CDR3, as DNA: TGTGCCAGCAGGAAGGCGGGAGGGCGTTTTGAGCAGTACTTC. The whole variable domain, filled in from reference TRBV28 and TRBJ2-5, reads DVKVTQSSRYLVKRTGEKVFLECVQDMDHENMFWYRQDPGLGLRLIYFSYDVKMKEKGDIPEGYSVSREKKERFSLILESASTNQTSMYLCASRKAGGRFEQYFGPGTRLLVL.

This clone was recorded at least ten times. Other nucleotide sequences from this sample produce the same CDR3. The genes are TRBV19 and TRBJ2-1; 8 positions match TRBD2. This CDR3 comprises 16 residues. V dropped 5 bases and J dropped 1; count of bases not matched to a gene: 7. CDR1 and CDR2 (germline): LNHDA, SQIVND (reference sequence). CDR3 sequence reads: CASSLLAGRSYNEQFF. The CDR3 DNA reads as TGTGCCAGTAGTTTATTAGCGGGAAGGTCCTACAATGAGCAGTTCTTC.

The chain has TRBV18 and TRBJ1-3; weak D call: TRBD1 (6 bases). This CDR3 region has 17 residues. The V end lost 2 bases, the J end lost 0 bases, and 14 bases lay between the germline ends. Germline V CDR1 and CDR2: KGHSH, LQKENI. This chain's CDR3 is CASSPSAGESSGNTIYF. In DNA form, the CDR3 reads TGTGCCAGCTCACCATCGGCAGGGGAAAGCTCTGGAAACACCATATATTTT.

The J gene is TRBJ2-7, the V gene TRBV9; D gene ambiguous. Per germline, CDR1 SGDLS and CDR2 YYNGEE. CDR3 length: 15 amino acids. With 0 bases removed from V and 3 bases from J, the gap between germline ends came to 13 bases. CDR3 nucleotides: TGTGCCAGCAGCGTAGGACAAGGGCCCCTCTACGAGCAGTACTTC. Its translation is CASSVGQGPLYEQYF.

This chain links TRBV7-2 with TRBJ2-7, with 9 positions matching TRBD2. CDR1 is SGHTA, CDR2 FQGNSA, per germline. The CDR3 runs to 13 residues. Trimming took 2 bases from V and 4 from J; bases not matched to a gene: 0. CDR3 amino acids: CASSLSGRYEQYF. The CDR3 coding sequence is TGTGCCAGCAGCTTAAGCGGGAGGTACGAGCAGTACTTC.

This sequence joins TRBV7-9 and TRBJ2-3; D perhaps matches TRBD2 (5 bases). The germline V gene has CDR1 SEHNR and CDR2 FQNEAQ (reference sequence). CDR3 length: 17 residues. Trimming removed 1 base at V and 5 bases at J, with 19 bases between. In DNA, the CDR3 is TGTGCCAGCAGCTTAGGCATTGACTGGGAGTTCGAAGATACGCAGTATTTT. It codes for CASSLGIDWEFEDTQYF.

The genes are TRBV5-4 and TRBJ1-2; D uncertain. The CDR3 has 13 residues. Trimming removed 4 bases at V and 4 bases at J, with 11 bases between. The V gene's germline CDR1 is SGHNT and CDR2 YYREEE (reference sequence). CDR3 residues: CASSQEGVYGYTF. The CDR3 DNA follows: TGTGCCAGCAGCCAAGAAGGAGTCTATGGCTACACCTTC.

The table lists this clone with many counts. This rearrangement joins TRBV9 to TRBJ2-1, with TRBD2 identical over 7 bases. In germline, CDR1 is SGDLS, CDR2 YYNGEE. The CDR3 sequence is 15 residues long. Trimming removed 0 bases from V and 5 bases from J; junction bases left unmatched: 5. The CDR3 sequence: CASSVALAENNEQFF. Here the CDR3 DNA reads TGTGCCAGCAGCGTAGCTCTAGCGGAAAACAATGAGCAGTTCTTC. Based on the CDR3 plus reference TRBV9 and TRBJ2-1, the full variable domain is DSGVTQTPKHLITATGQRVTLRCSPRSGDLSVYWYQQSLDQGLQFLIQYYNGEERAKGNILERFSAQQFPDLHSELNLSSLELGDSALYFCASSVALAENNEQFFGPGTRLTVL.

The gene calls are TRBV28 and TRBJ2-1, with 8 bases that match TRBD2. With V trimmed by 5 bases and J by 0 bases, 6 bases remained unmatched. The CDR3 runs 16 residues. Germline-derived CDR1 and CDR2 are MDHEN and SYDVKM. CDR3 in DNA: TGTGCCAGCAGTCCAACTAGCGGAAACTCCTACAATGAGCAGTTCTTC. Translation gives CASSPTSGNSYNEQFF.

This clone was counted at least ten times. This chain joins TRBV5-8 and TRBJ1-5; no clear D. Trimming shortened V by 2 bases and J by 6 bases, and 12 bases separated the two germline ends. CDR1 and CDR2 from the germline V gene are SGHTS and YDEGEE. The CDR3 covers 14 residues. CDR3 in DNA: TGTGCCAGCAGCTTTATGGGGTTTGGTCAGCCCCAGCATTTT. Its translation: CASSFMGFGQPQHF.

The V call is TRBV7-9, the J call TRBJ1-5; D remains ambiguous. Germline CDR1 is SEHNR and CDR2 is FQNEAQ (reference sequence). The V and J ends lost 2 bases and 7 bases respectively, with 6 bases between them. The CDR3 extends over 12 amino acids. CDR3 sequence: CASSLLQQPQHF. The CDR3 nucleotides read TGTGCCAGCAGCTTATTACAACAGCCCCAGCATTTT.